This T cell receptor beta chain was documented in a study of blood T cell repertoires in COVID-19. As for the study in general: T cells, B-cell-depleted T cells, or PBMCs provided the cDNA or gDNA that served as material.

Original data processing: Reference gene primer amplification gave nucleated cell count estimates. Repertoires were generated with immunoSEQ multiplex PCR, while TCRdb's copy carries only in-frame clones and drops some. D and trimming were read from the DNA, whereas the V and J calls and clone size are those reported in that table. The data show around 62,000 clones, approximately 85% seen once. J gave up 0 bases and V 4 bases, and 4 bases lay outside the gene matches. This CDR3 is 15 amino acids long. Germline V gene data show CDR1 as MNHEY and CDR2 as SVGAGI. The sequence came from a man aged 45-60 years with acute or convalescent COVID-19. The sample was peripheral blood. The chain couples TRBV6-5 to TRBJ2-3; 7 bases match TRBD1. The CDR3 DNA reads as TGTGCCAGCAGTTCCCAAGGGGGCAGCACAGATACGCAGTATTTT. Protein sequence: CASSSQGGSTDTQYF.